This TCR beta chain is from a study of somatic mutations in cytotoxic T cells in rheumatoid arthritis. Study results and limitations: A finding that went unadjusted for multiple comparisons was the slight underrepresentation of TRBV07 in rheumatoid arthritis patients.

Assay: immunoSEQ multiplex PCR; the TCRdb copy retains only in-frame clones and omits some. The data contain about 18,000 clones, about three quarters of them singletons. The trim removed 7 bases at V and 5 bases at J, leaving 6 bases unmatched. In germline, CDR1 is SNHLY, CDR2 FYNNEI. CDR3 length equals 14 residues. On this clone: Its antigen is unidentified.

This clonotype was sampled from an adult with rheumatoid arthritis. The source material was CD8+ T cells sorted from blood. The rearrangement uses TRBV2 and TRBJ2-1, with TRBD2 identical over 9 bases. The CDR3 is CASKASGVNNEQFF. The CDR3 region has the DNA TGTGCCAGCAAGGCTAGCGGGGTCAACAATGAGCAGTTCTTC.